This entry is about one T cell receptor beta chain. Its antigen is as yet unknown. The data were taken from a study of cytotoxic CD8 clonotypes in ibrutinib-treated CLL. Looking at the study overall: Following treatment for a median around twelve months, range 6 to 36, response samples were then taken. The study, taken as a whole, reports: Clonality measured at baseline exceeded age-matched healthy donors, tracking circulating CD8+ T-cell counts.

The CDR3 has 17 residues. Looked up from germline, CDR1 is LNHNV and CDR2 is YYDKDF (reference sequence). With 0 bases removed from V and 2 bases from J, the gap between germline ends came to 17 bases. The data were produced by immunoSEQ multiplex PCR, yet TCRdb's version contains in-frame clones alone and is incomplete. This table has almost 250,000 clones, under 80% appearing once. The clonotype was recovered from a human donor with chronic lymphocytic leukemia. Source: PBMCs, taken after 24 months of ibrutinib treatment. The V call is TRBV15, the J call TRBJ2-7; tentatively, D is TRBD2 (6 bases). DNA of the CDR3: TGTGCCACCAGCAGAGAAGGGACTCGAAGGATCACCTACGAGCAGTACTTC. Its translation is CATSREGTRRITYEQYF.